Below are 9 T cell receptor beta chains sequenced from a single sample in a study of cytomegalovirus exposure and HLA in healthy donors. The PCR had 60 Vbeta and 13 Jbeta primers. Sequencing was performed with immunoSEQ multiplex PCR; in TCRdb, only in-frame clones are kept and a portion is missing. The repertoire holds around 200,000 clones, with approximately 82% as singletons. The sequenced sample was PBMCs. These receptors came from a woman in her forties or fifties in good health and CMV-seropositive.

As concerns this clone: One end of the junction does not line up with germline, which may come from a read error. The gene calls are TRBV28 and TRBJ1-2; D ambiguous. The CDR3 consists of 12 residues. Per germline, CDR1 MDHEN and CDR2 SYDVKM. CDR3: CAGRSGSYGYTF. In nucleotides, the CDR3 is TGTGCCGGCAGGTCAGGATCCTATGGCTACACCTTC.

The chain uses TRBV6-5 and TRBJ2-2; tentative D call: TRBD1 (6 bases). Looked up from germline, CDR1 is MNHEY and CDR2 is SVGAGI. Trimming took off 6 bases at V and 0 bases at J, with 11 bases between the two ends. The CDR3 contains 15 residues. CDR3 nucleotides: TGTGCCAGCAGAACCGGGACAACGAACACCGGGGAGCTGTTTTTT. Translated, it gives CASRTGTTNTGELFF.

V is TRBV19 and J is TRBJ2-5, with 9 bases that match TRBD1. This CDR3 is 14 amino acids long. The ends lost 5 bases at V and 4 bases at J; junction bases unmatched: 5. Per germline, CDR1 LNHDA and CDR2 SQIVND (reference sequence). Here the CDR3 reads CASSSGTGIETQYF. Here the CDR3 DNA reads TGTGCCAGTAGTTCAGGGACAGGGATAGAGACCCAGTACTTC.

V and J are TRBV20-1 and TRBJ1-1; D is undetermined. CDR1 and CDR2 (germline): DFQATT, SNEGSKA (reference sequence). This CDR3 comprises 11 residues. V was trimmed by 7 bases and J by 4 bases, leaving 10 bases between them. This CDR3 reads CSVGQFTEAFF. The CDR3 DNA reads TGCAGTGTGGGCCAGTTCACTGAAGCTTTCTTT.

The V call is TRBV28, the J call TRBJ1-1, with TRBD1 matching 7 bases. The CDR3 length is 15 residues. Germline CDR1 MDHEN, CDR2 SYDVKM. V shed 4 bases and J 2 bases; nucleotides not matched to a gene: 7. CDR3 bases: TGTGCCAGCAGTTGGGGACAGATTCCAAACACTGAAGCTTTCTTT. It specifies CASSWGQIPNTEAFF. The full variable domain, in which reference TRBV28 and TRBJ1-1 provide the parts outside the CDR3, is DVKVTQSSRYLVKRTGEKVFLECVQDMDHENMFWYRQDPGLGLRLIYFSYDVKMKEKGDIPEGYSVSREKKERFSLILESASTNQTSMYLCASSWGQIPNTEAFFGQGTRLTVV.

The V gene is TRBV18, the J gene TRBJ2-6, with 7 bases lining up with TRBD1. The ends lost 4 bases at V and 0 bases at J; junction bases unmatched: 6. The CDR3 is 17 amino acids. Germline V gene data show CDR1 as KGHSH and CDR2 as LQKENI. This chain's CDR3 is CASSLGTALSGANVLTF. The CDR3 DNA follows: TGTGCCAGCTCACTTGGGACAGCCCTCTCTGGGGCCAACGTCCTGACTTTC.

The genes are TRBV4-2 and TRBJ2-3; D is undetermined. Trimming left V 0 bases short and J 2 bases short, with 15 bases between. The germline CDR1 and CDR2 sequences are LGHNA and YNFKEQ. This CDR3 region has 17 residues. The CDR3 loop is CASSQEIPGVTTDTQYF. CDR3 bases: TGTGCCAGCAGCCAAGAAATACCAGGCGTTACCACAGATACGCAGTATTTT.

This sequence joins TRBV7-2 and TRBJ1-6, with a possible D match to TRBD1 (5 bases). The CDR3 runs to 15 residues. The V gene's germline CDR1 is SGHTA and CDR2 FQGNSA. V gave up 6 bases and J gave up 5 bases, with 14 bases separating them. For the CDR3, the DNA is TGTGCCAGCAGGAATAACAGGATCGATAATTCACCCCTCCACTTT. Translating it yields CASRNNRIDNSPLHF. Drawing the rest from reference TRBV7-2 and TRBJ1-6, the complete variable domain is GAGVSQSPSNKVTEKGKDVELRCDPISGHTALYWYRQSLGQGLEFLIYFQGNSAPDKSGLPSDRFSAERTGGSVSTLTIQRTQQEDSAVYLCASRNNRIDNSPLHFGNGTRLTVT.

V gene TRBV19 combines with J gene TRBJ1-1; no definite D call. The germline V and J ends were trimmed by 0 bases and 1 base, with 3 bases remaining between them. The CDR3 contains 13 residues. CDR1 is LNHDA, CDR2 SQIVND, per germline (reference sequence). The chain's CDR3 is CASSIDRNTEAFF. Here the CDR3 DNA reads TGTGCCAGTAGTATAGACCGGAACACTGAAGCTTTCTTT.